These T cell receptor beta chains were read from a single sample in a study of T cells in localized non-small cell lung cancer. The table came from immunoSEQ multiplex PCR; TCRdb's copy has only in-frame clones and leaves some out. This table holds tens of thousands of clones, 88% found once. Sample: peripheral blood mononuclear cells, taken before any cancer treatment. The receptors here all came from a male donor at least 60 years old with stage II lung adenocarcinoma. Each CDR3 is given with its conserved first and last residue. D genes are given only for firm matches. Part of the rows lack a size; the others show once, few, many or a class for expanded clones.

J gene,clone size,V gene,D gene,CDR3 length,CDR3 DNA,CDR3 protein
TRBJ1-5,.,TRBV7-8,.,15,TGTGCCAGCAGCTTAGATAGGATGTCGAATCAGCCCCAGCATTTT,CASSLDRMSNQPQHF
TRBJ1-1,.,TRBV4-1,.,11,TGCGCCAGCAGCCAGGGTACTGAAGCTTTCTTT,CASSQGTEAFF
TRBJ2-7,.,TRBV21-1,.,14,TGTGCCAGCAGCAAAGTGGGCAGCTCCTACGAGCAGTACTTC,CASSKVGSSYEQYF
TRBJ2-3,.,TRBV4-2,TRBD2,16,TGTGCCAGCAGCCCTAGCGGGAGGGGTGGGGCAGATACGCAGTATTTT,CASSPSGRGGADTQYF
TRBJ2-3,.,TRBV19,TRBD1,14,TGTGCCAGTAGACCGACAGGGGGCACAGATACGCAGTATTTT,CASRPTGGTDTQYF
TRBJ2-2,.,TRBV5-6,.,14,TGTGCCAGCAGCTTGGACAGGGCTAGCGGGGAGCTGTTTTTT,CASSLDRASGELFF
TRBJ2-3,.,TRBV7-3,.,13,TGTGCCAGCAGCTCGCAAGCGGGAGATACGCAGTATTTT,CASSSQAGDTQYF
TRBJ2-7,.,TRBV4-1,TRBD2,17,TGCGCCAGCAGCCAAGTTAGGGCTAGCGGGCCGTCCTACGAGCAGTACTTC,CASSQVRASGPSYEQYF
TRBJ2-7,.,TRBV7-9,TRBD1,14,TGTGCCAGCAGCTTACAGGGGGCGCGGAACGAGCAGTACTTC,CASSLQGARNEQYF
TRBJ2-7,.,TRBV21-1,.,19,TGTGCCAGCAGCAAGCGGCCGTTAAAACAACCGGGACTCTACTACGAGCAGTACTTC,CASSKRPLKQPGLYYEQYF
TRBJ2-1,once,TRBV5-4,.,15,TGTGCCAGCAGCTTGAATCTTGGGGGCTACAATGAGCAGTTCTTC,CASSLNLGGYNEQFF
TRBJ2-7,once,TRBV10-1,TRBD2,14,TGCGCCAGCAGTTCTAGCGGGAGGATCCACGAGCAGTACTTC,CASSSSGRIHEQYF
TRBJ2-3,.,TRBV28,.,15,TGTGCCAGCAGTTCCGAAGCAACTAGGGGAGATACGCAGTATTTT,CASSSEATRGDTQYF
TRBJ1-5,.,TRBV5-4,.,14,TGTGCCAGCCACAACTGGGACCGAAATCAGCCCCAGCATTTT,CASHNWDRNQPQHF
TRBJ2-4,.,TRBV5-1,.,15,TGCGCCAGCAGCTTTCAGGGGTCACCCGAGGGCATTCAGTACTTC,CASSFQGSPEGIQYF
TRBJ2-7,once,TRBV7-2,.,17,TGTGCCAGCAGCTCCACCCTCGGGACTTTTATCTCCTACGAGCAGTACTTC,CASSSTLGTFISYEQYF
TRBJ2-1,once,TRBV7-2,.,16,TGTGCCAGCAGCCGCGGTCGGGTTAGCTCCTACAATGAGCAGTTCTTC,CASSRGRVSSYNEQFF
TRBJ2-5,.,TRBV7-9,.,14,TGTGCCAGCAGCTTAGGGACCTCCGGGGAGACCCAGTACTTC,CASSLGTSGETQYF
TRBJ2-7,.,TRBV6-1,TRBD2,18,TGTGCCAGCAGTGAAGCACTAGCGGGATTAGTGGGGGCCTACGAGCAGTACTTC,CASSEALAGLVGAYEQYF
TRBJ1-1,once,TRBV28,.,14,TGTGCCAGCACGTGGGGGGTGGCGAACACTGAAGCTTTCTTT,CASTWGVANTEAFF
TRBJ2-5,.,TRBV18,.,14,TGTGCCAGCTCACCCTTCCCGGGAAAAGAGACCCAGTACTTC,CASSPFPGKETQYF
TRBJ2-1,.,TRBV11-2,.,16,TGTGCCAGCAGCTGGAGAAGGTCCAGAAACTACAATGAGCAGTTCTTC,CASSWRRSRNYNEQFF
TRBJ2-2,.,TRBV4-2,TRBD1,15,TGTGCCAGCAACTGGGACAGCTCGAACACCGGGGAGCTGTTTTTT,CASNWDSSNTGELFF
TRBJ2-3,.,TRBV9,.,16,TGTGCCAGCAGCGTAGGGTGGAGGGATCCGAGGAATACGCAGTATTTT,CASSVGWRDPRNTQYF
TRBJ1-2,once,TRBV4-2,.,14,TGTGCCAGCAGCTTGATCGGGAGTAACTATGGCTACACCTTC,CASSLIGSNYGYTF
TRBJ2-1,.,TRBV5-4,.,15,TGTGCCAGCAGCTTGACTAGCTCCTCCTACAATGAGCAGTTCTTC,CASSLTSSSYNEQFF
TRBJ2-1,few,TRBV29-1,TRBD2,16,TGCAGCGTTGTAGGGCTAGCGGCCAGCTCCTACAATGAGCAGTTCTTC,CSVVGLAASSYNEQFF
TRBJ1-1,.,TRBV11-1,TRBD1,17,TGTGCCAGCAGCTTATGGGGACCGACAGGGGATCGAACTGAAGCTTTCTTT,CASSLWGPTGDRTEAFF
TRBJ1-1,.,TRBV28,.,14,TGTGCCAGCAGTTTAAGACAGCTCAGGGCTGAAGCTTTCTTT,CASSLRQLRAEAFF
TRBJ2-1,.,TRBV18,TRBD2,17,TGTGCCAGCTCACCTTTCCGGCGGGAGGTAAACTACAATGAGCAGTTCTTC,CASSPFRREVNYNEQFF
TRBJ2-1,.,TRBV6-1,.,13,TGTGCCAGCACTCTGTGGGTCTACAATGAGCAGTTCTTC,CASTLWVYNEQFF
TRBJ2-7,.,TRBV18,.,15,TGTGCCAGCTCACCAATGGCGGCAAGCTCCTACGAGCAGTACTTC,CASSPMAASSYEQYF
TRBJ2-2,.,TRBV6-5,.,12,TGTGCCAGCAGTTACGGGAGGGGGGAGCTGTTTTTT,CASSYGRGELFF
TRBJ1-4,.,TRBV18,TRBD1,19,TGTGCCAGCTCACCATTCATTCCGGGACAGGGGGATTTTTCAGAAAAACTGTTTTTT,CASSPFIPGQGDFSEKLFF
TRBJ2-1,.,TRBV28,.,14,TGTGCCAGCAGTTTAGCGGGGGCCGACAATGAGCAGTTCTTC,CASSLAGADNEQFF